What follows are 22 T cell receptor beta chains derived from one specimen sequenced in a study of blood T cell repertoires in COVID-19. Sequenced by immunoSEQ multiplex PCR; TCRdb stores in-frame clones only, minus some. The table lists a few hundred thousand clones, roughly 88% of them singletons. The specimen sequenced was peripheral blood. These receptors came from a woman aged 30 to 39 with COVID-19, enrolled during active disease.

V and J are TRBV27 and TRBJ2-1; TRBD1 matches at 11 bases. Germline CDR1 reads MNHEY; CDR2 reads SMNVEV (reference sequence). The CDR3 contains 14 residues. V dropped 10 bases and J dropped 7; count of bases not matched to a gene: 9. The CDR3 loop reads CATRTGGVGNEQFF. As DNA, the CDR3 is TGTGCCACCCGGACAGGGGGCGTGGGGAATGAGCAGTTCTTC.

This chain joins TRBV2 and TRBJ1-5; the D gene is possibly TRBD1 (6 bases). Germline V gene sequence: CDR1 SNHLY, CDR2 FYNNEI. Trimming left V 10 bases short and J 7 bases short, with 20 bases between. The CDR3 consists of 14 residues. CDR3 loop: CATGWGPDQQPQHF. The CDR3 region has the DNA TGTGCCACGGGTTGGGGGCCCGACCAACAGCCCCAGCATTTT.

This sequence joins TRBV5-4 and TRBJ2-3; perhaps TRBD2 as D (6 bases). V was shortened by 7 bases and J by 4 bases, with 16 bases between the two germline ends. The germline gives CDR1 SGHNT, CDR2 YYREEE (reference sequence). This CDR3 is 14 amino acids long. CDR3 nucleotides: TGTGCCAGCGGACCCCGACTAGAATCAGATACGCAGTATTTT. Encoded protein: CASGPRLESDTQYF. The whole variable domain, remainder taken from reference TRBV5-4 and TRBJ2-3, is ETGVTQSPTHLIKTRGQQVTLRCSSQSGHNTVSWYQQALGQGPQFIFQYYREEENGRGNFPPRFSGLQFPNYSSELNVNALELDDSALYLCASGPRLESDTQYFGPGTRLTVL.

This clone has only one observation. This chain joins TRBV28 and TRBJ1-5; D is perhaps TRBD1 (6 bases). The CDR3 consists of 15 residues. Trimming removed 6 bases from V and 6 bases from J, with 18 bases in between. Per the germline V gene, CDR1 is MDHEN and CDR2 is SYDVKM. CDR3 nucleotides: TGTGCCAGCAGGGTACAGGGTGGGGTCAGTCAGCCCCAGCATTTT. Translation gives CASRVQGGVSQPQHF.

The chain links TRBV3-1 (or the pseudogene TRBV3-2) to TRBJ1-2; 8 bases agree with TRBD1. CDR3 length: 13 residues. V gave up 5 bases and J gave up 8 bases; unmatched junction bases: 7. Germline V gene sequence: CDR1 LGHDT, CDR2 YNNKEL (reference sequence). CDR3 bases: TGTGCCAGCAGCTTCAGGGGGCGCGAAGGCTACACCTTC. This gives the protein CASSFRGREGYTF.

The rearrangement links TRBV6-2 or TRBV6-3 to TRBJ2-3, with 8 positions matching TRBD1. Germline V gene data show CDR1 as MNHEY and CDR2 as SVGEGT. Losses at the gene ends were 3 bases for V and 3 bases for J; bases not matched to a gene: 8. The CDR3 is 16 residues long. CDR3: CASSYIGTGLTDTQYF. The DNA of the CDR3 is TGTGCCAGCAGTTATATCGGGACAGGTCTGACAGATACGCAGTATTTT.

This clone was detected once. The J gene is TRBJ2-1, the V gene TRBV5-1, with 7 bases matching TRBD2. Trimming cost V 5 bases and J 8 bases; bases outside gene matches: 22. Germline V gene data show CDR1 as SGHRS and CDR2 as YFSETQ. This CDR3 comprises 18 residues. CDR3 sequence (DNA): TGCGCCAGCAGAAACGACGGGAGGCCCCTAATTCTGCCCCATGAGCAGTTCTTC. Its protein is CASRNDGRPLILPHEQFF. Together with reference TRBV5-1 and TRBJ2-1, the CDR3 gives the full variable domain: KAGVTQTPRYLIKTRGQQVTLSCSPISGHRSVSWYQQTPGQGLQFLFEYFSETQRNKGNFPGRFSGRQFSNSRSEMNVSTLELGDSALYLCASRNDGRPLILPHEQFFGPGTRLTVL.

This chain links TRBV3-1 (or the pseudogene TRBV3-2) with TRBJ2-1; 12 bases align to TRBD2. This CDR3 has 17 amino acids. CDR1 is LGHDT, CDR2 YNNKEL, per germline (reference sequence). The ends lost 1 base at V and 2 bases at J; junction bases unmatched: 3. CDR3 amino acids: CASSQGLAGGPYNEQFF. CDR3 sequence (DNA): TGTGCCAGCAGCCAAGGGCTAGCGGGGGGGCCCTACAATGAGCAGTTCTTC.

This clone has just one count. The rearrangement links TRBV7-2 to TRBJ1-2, with D hard to call. V was shortened by 5 bases and J by 2 bases, with 12 bases between the two germline ends. Germline V gives CDR1 SGHTA, CDR2 FQGNSA. This CDR3 has 14 residues. The CDR3 DNA is TGTGCCAGCAGCCCCTTCGTTATCAACTATGGCTACACCTTC. Translating gives CASSPFVINYGYTF.

The chain couples TRBV28 to TRBJ2-2; 15 bases fit TRBD2. CDR1 is MDHEN, CDR2 SYDVKM, per germline. CDR3 length: 18 residues. The V gene end was trimmed by 8 bases and the J gene end by 5 bases; junction bases not matched to a gene: 12. DNA for the CDR3: TGTGCCAGCGGCGGACTAGCGGGGGGGGTCGAAGGGACCGGGGAGCTGTTTTTT. Translation: CASGGLAGGVEGTGELFF.

The chain uses TRBV10-3 and TRBJ2-1, with D unclear. The ends were cut back, 0 bases at V and 0 bases at J, with 6 bases in the middle. CDR3 size: 15 residues. CDR1 ENHRY and CDR2 SYGVKD come from the germline V gene. CDR3 residues: CAISESTGSYNEQFF. DNA of the CDR3: TGTGCCATCAGTGAGTCTACGGGCTCCTACAATGAGCAGTTCTTC.

CDR3 DNA sequence: TGTGCCTGGAGTCTAGGTGTCCCCGGGGAGACCCAGTACTTC. This encodes CAWSLGVPGETQYF. The rearrangement joins TRBV30 to TRBJ2-5; D gene uncertain. Germline V CDR1 and CDR2: GTSNPN, SVGIG (reference sequence). The CDR3 consists of 14 residues. Trimming removed 2 bases at V and 5 bases at J, with 15 bases between. Full variable domain (rest looked up from reference TRBV30 and TRBJ2-5): SQTIHQWPATLVQPVGSPLSLECTVEGTSNPNLYWYRQAAGRGLQLLFYSVGIGQISSEVPQNLSASRPQDRQFILSSKKLLLSDSGFYLCAWSLGVPGETQYFGPGTRLLVL.

V and J are TRBV24-1 and TRBJ1-1; D is undetermined. V lost 4 bases, J lost 4 bases, and 9 bases lay in between. The germline V gene has CDR1 KGHDR and CDR2 SFDVKD. The CDR3 loop spans 13 amino acids. The CDR3 here is CATSDGVRTEAFF. CDR3 bases: TGTGCCACCAGTGACGGGGTACGCACTGAAGCTTTCTTT.

The CDR3 DNA reads TGTGCCAGCAGTTCCGCGGGAGGGGTGGATACGCAGTATTTT. Protein: CASSSAGGVDTQYF. J is TRBJ2-3 and V is TRBV6-5, with 9 positions matching TRBD2. The CDR3 consists of 14 residues. Germline CDR1 MNHEY, CDR2 SVGAGI. Trimming cost V 4 bases and J 6 bases; bases outside gene matches: 5.

The rearrangement joins TRBV11-3 to TRBJ2-3, with a tentative D call TRBD2 (6 bases). CDR1 and CDR2 (germline): SGHNT, YENEEA. Trimming took 4 bases from V and 0 from J, leaving 26 bases between them. The CDR3 extends over 20 amino acids. The CDR3 DNA follows: TGTGCCAGCAGCTCCCCGGAAGGAATTGGGAGGCCCGCTAGCACAGATACGCAGTATTTT. The encoded protein is CASSSPEGIGRPASTDTQYF.

The rearrangement links TRBV5-6 to TRBJ2-3, with TRBD2 as a possible D gene (5 bases). The CDR3 is 17 amino acids. V shed 4 bases and J shed 0 bases, with 18 bases lying between them. Germline loops: CDR1 SGHDT, CDR2 YYEEEE. CDR3 residues: CASSRSGTTTSTDTQYF. The CDR3 nucleotides read TGTGCCAGCAGCCGCTCGGGAACAACGACGAGCACAGATACGCAGTATTTT.

The chain employs TRBV6-6 and TRBJ1-4, with 8 bases fitting TRBD1. CDR1 MNHNY and CDR2 SVGAGI come from the germline V gene (reference sequence). This CDR3 region has 16 residues. Losses at the gene ends were 4 bases for V and 1 base for J; bases not matched to a gene: 5. CDR3: CASSLQGGVTNEKLFF. The CDR3 bases are TGTGCCAGCAGTTTACAGGGGGGAGTAACTAATGAAAAACTGTTTTTT.

The gene calls are TRBV18 and TRBJ1-5; 8 nucleotides line up with TRBD1. Germline assignment: CDR1 KGHSH and CDR2 LQKENI. This CDR3 has 14 residues. V dropped 6 bases and J dropped 0; count of bases not matched to a gene: 1. CDR3 sequence (DNA): TGTGCCAGCTCCGACAGGGGTAGCAATCAGCCCCAGCATTTT. Translation gives CASSDRGSNQPQHF.

The chain combines TRBV28 with TRBJ1-2; TRBD1 matches 7 bases. V shed 5 bases and J 9 bases; nucleotides not matched to a gene: 15. This CDR3 is 15 amino acids long. Germline V gene lookup returns CDR1 MDHEN and CDR2 SYDVKM. CDR3 nucleotide sequence: TGTGCCAGCAGTCTGCCGACAGGGTTGGTGAGGAGCTACACCTTC. Its translation is CASSLPTGLVRSYTF.

V usage is TRBV6-7 and J usage is TRBJ2-1; 8 nucleotides align to TRBD1. TRBV6-7 is an ORF for which the function is uncertain. The CDR3 loop spans 15 amino acids. After removal of 5 bases from V and 5 bases from J, the junction contained 8 bases not matched to a gene. CDR3 bases: TGTGCCAGCAGTCAGAGCAGGGGGCGGCACAATGAGCAGTTCTTC. Its protein product is CASSQSRGRHNEQFF.

Written as DNA, the CDR3 is TGTGCCAGCAGTACGCTCGGAGGGGGCGCGATGATCTATGGCTACACCTTC. Its protein is CASSTLGGGAMIYGYTF. The chain employs TRBV28 and TRBJ1-2; TRBD1 matches 7 bases. Germline V CDR1 and CDR2: MDHEN, SYDVKM. The CDR3 length is 17 residues. The V gene end was trimmed by 5 bases and the J gene end by 4 bases; junction bases not matched to a gene: 16.

This clone was counted a few times. The chain carries TRBV7-9 and TRBJ2-1; the match to TRBD2 covers 7 bases. Germline V gene sequence: CDR1 SEHNR, CDR2 FQNEAQ (reference sequence). V lost 3 bases to trimming and J lost 5 bases; unmatched junction nucleotides: 4. There are 14 residues in the CDR3. The CDR3 loop reads CASSFQAGNNEQFF. CDR3 nucleotides: TGTGCCAGCAGCTTTCAAGCGGGAAACAATGAGCAGTTCTTC.